This T cell receptor (beta chain) was identified during a study of cytomegalovirus exposure and HLA in healthy donors. Study-wide findings and caveats: Beyond CMV serostatus, there was no information to go on about immune exposure. Productive status was seen about 90% or about 30% of the time for most TCR beta V segments in an earlier analysis. Clonal expansion was found to be greater in HLA-associated TCR beta chains than in equally common others in a later analysis.

A multiplex PCR was run with 60 Vbeta primers and 13 Jbeta primers. TCRdb's table, derived via immunoSEQ multiplex PCR, lists solely in-frame clones and lacks some. Found here are approximately 130,000 clones, roughly 60% of them singletons; the top ten hold roughly 2.5%. A word on this clone: Antigen unknown.

This CDR3 region has 17 residues. Looked up from germline, CDR1 is SEHNR and CDR2 is FQNEAQ (reference sequence). J lost 3 bases, V lost 5 bases, and 7 bases had no gene match. This TCR came from a woman aged 40 to 49 in good health and CMV-seronegative. The chain carries TRBV7-9 and TRBJ2-6, with 10 bases aligning to TRBD1. Sequences were obtained from PBMCs. The CDR3 is CASSPGTGVIGANVLTF. The CDR3 DNA reads TGTGCCAGCAGCCCCGGGACAGGGGTTATTGGGGCCAACGTCCTGACTTTC.